These T cell receptor beta chains were read from a single sample in a study of CD8 T cell repertoires and HIV-1 epitope variants. Produced via immunoSEQ multiplex PCR; TCRdb's table is partial and in-frame only. Found here are tens of thousands of clones, 60% to 80% of them singletons; the top ten hold roughly 24%. The sample consisted of uncultured baseline CD8+ T cells from peripheral blood mononuclear cells (PBMCs). These receptors all come from a male donor with HIV. Both conserved end residues are part of each CDR3. The listing skips clone size in some rows; elsewhere it reads once, few, many or a size class.

V gene	J gene	clone size	CDR3 protein
TRBV9	TRBJ2-3	.	CASRATASTDTQYF
TRBV21-1	TRBJ1-3	.	CASFQGLPSGNTIYF
TRBV28	TRBJ2-5	.	CASSDRQSLRQETQYF
TRBV30	TRBJ1-4	few	CASEGQGSEKLFF
TRBV2	TRBJ2-1	.	CASRVGSAYNEQFF
TRBV28	TRBJ2-7	.	CASRPTGGYEQYF
TRBV7-9	TRBJ1-6	.	CASSAGTDNSPLHF
TRBV5-4	TRBJ2-5	few	CASSLTPERGRETQYF
TRBV29-1	TRBJ2-7	once	CSVLSGSLGEQYF
TRBV19	TRBJ1-5	.	CASSTGERGNQPQHF
TRBV9	TRBJ2-1	.	CASSLATRHVTLGNEQFF
TRBV28	TRBJ2-7	once	CASSGQGHLSYEQYF
TRBV7-2	TRBJ2-7	.	CASSPSPAAYEQYF
TRBV19	TRBJ2-5	.	CASTKGRGGRETQYF
TRBV7-2	TRBJ2-1	once	CASSLGREPYNEQFF
TRBV19	TRBJ2-6	.	CASSPRRSGANVLTF
TRBV6-5	TRBJ2-7	.	CASSYGGGLYEQYF
TRBV5-1	TRBJ1-2	.	CASSLGGVLGYTF
TRBV28	TRBJ2-7	.	CASSYYSGAEQYF
TRBV7-2	TRBJ2-7	few	CASSPGLAGYEQYF
TRBV27	TRBJ2-1	once	CASSSYAQGGSYNEQFF
TRBV7-2	TRBJ2-3	.	CASSLDPSGSRVTDTQYF
TRBV5-6	TRBJ2-2	once	CASSPYRGGELFF
TRBV10-3	TRBJ2-2	few	CAISESQDFTGELFF
TRBV4-1	TRBJ2-5	.	CASSQTVQETQYF